The rows below give T cell receptor beta chains drawn from one sample of a study of blood T cell repertoires in COVID-19. Some clones are missing from TCRdb's copy, which holds only in-frame ones; the method was immunoSEQ multiplex PCR. The data show approximately 220,000 clones, 65% to 85% seen once. Input material: peripheral blood. The receptors originated from a woman at least 80 years old with acute or convalescent COVID-19. CDR3s leave out the opening cysteine and the closing phenylalanine or tryptophan. The order of the fields is J gene, V gene, CDR3 protein.

j_gene: TRBJ1-3; v_gene: TRBV7-2; CDR3aa: ASSLFPWIQGGGNTIY
j_gene: TRBJ2-3; v_gene: TRBV18; CDR3aa: ASSPLSGSTDTQY
j_gene: TRBJ2-5; v_gene: TRBV25-1; CDR3aa: ASRILETQY
j_gene: TRBJ2-7; v_gene: TRBV11-1; CDR3aa: ASSPDKTGHSEQY
j_gene: TRBJ2-3; v_gene: TRBV11-2; CDR3aa: ASSLVPARDTQY
j_gene: TRBJ1-2; v_gene: TRBV2; CDR3aa: ASSEGTGPGGYT
j_gene: TRBJ2-1; v_gene: TRBV5-1; CDR3aa: ASSLAGGLYNEQF
j_gene: TRBJ2-1; v_gene: TRBV7-8; CDR3aa: ASSSRQASSYNEQF
j_gene: TRBJ2-1; v_gene: TRBV18; CDR3aa: ASSSGGAYNEQF
j_gene: TRBJ2-1; v_gene: TRBV5-1; CDR3aa: ASIWGESSSYNEQF
j_gene: TRBJ1-4; v_gene: TRBV6-5; CDR3aa: ASSLTTGNRNEKLF
j_gene: TRBJ1-1; v_gene: TRBV6-5; CDR3aa: ALLRGDRNTEAF
j_gene: TRBJ2-5; v_gene: TRBV5-1; CDR3aa: ASREWDRGGETQY
j_gene: TRBJ2-1; v_gene: TRBV2; CDR3aa: ASSPLAGAGNEQF
j_gene: TRBJ1-1; v_gene: TRBV10-3; CDR3aa: AIRGETGGNTEAF
j_gene: TRBJ2-5; v_gene: TRBV19; CDR3aa: ASSQAGVSTETQY
j_gene: TRBJ1-1; v_gene: TRBV29-1; CDR3aa: SVGQGNTEAF
j_gene: TRBJ1-4; v_gene: TRBV10-1; CDR3aa: ASSRGQGEKLF
j_gene: TRBJ2-6; v_gene: TRBV27; CDR3aa: ASSPDSGANVLT
j_gene: TRBJ2-1; v_gene: TRBV30; CDR3aa: AWRAPGLHYNEQF
j_gene: TRBJ2-7; v_gene: TRBV2; CDR3aa: ASSVIEQY
j_gene: TRBJ2-1; v_gene: TRBV28; CDR3aa: ASSYSSGGLGNEQF
j_gene: TRBJ2-1; v_gene: TRBV4-2; CDR3aa: ASSQAQGGSYNEQF
j_gene: TRBJ1-5; v_gene: TRBV28; CDR3aa: ASRPMGGESNQPQH
j_gene: TRBJ2-2; v_gene: TRBV28; CDR3aa: ASSLGQHGFTGELF
j_gene: TRBJ1-6; v_gene: TRBV6-4; CDR3aa: ASSAEQGANSPLH
j_gene: TRBJ2-1; v_gene: TRBV6-5; CDR3aa: ASSLSGGYNEQF
j_gene: TRBJ1-3; v_gene: TRBV18; CDR3aa: ASSPPNAVSAPSGNTIY
j_gene: TRBJ1-1; v_gene: TRBV18; CDR3aa: ASSPADRGAF
j_gene: TRBJ1-2; v_gene: TRBV6-5; CDR3aa: ASRIYTDTDGYT
j_gene: TRBJ2-1; v_gene: TRBV9; CDR3aa: ASSVDEGVNEQF
j_gene: TRBJ2-6; v_gene: TRBV5-6; CDR3aa: ASSWGTGANVLT